A single sample is the source of the 10 T cell receptor beta chains below, sequenced in a study of T cell changes during pregnancy in multiple sclerosis. Sequencing used immunoSEQ multiplex PCR; TCRdb keeps in-frame clones, though not all of them. This table holds about 62,000 clones, roughly 92% found once. The material sequenced was CD8+ T cells from peripheral blood mononuclear cells, taken in the second trimester of pregnancy. The source is a female donor with multiple sclerosis, enrolled in a pregnancy study.

This clone came up a few times. The CDR3 DNA reads as TGTGCCAGCAGCTCCGGGACAGGGGGAAAGACCCAGTACTTC. Protein product: CASSSGTGGKTQYF. The chain combines TRBV13 with TRBJ2-5; 11 positions match TRBD1. The CDR3 totals 14 residues. Germline trimming cut 4 bases from V and 6 bases from J; bases unmatched to any gene: 4. CDR1 and CDR2 from the germline V gene are PRHDT and FYEKMQ (reference sequence). Using reference TRBV13 and TRBJ2-5 for the parts outside the CDR3, the full variable domain is AAGVIQSPRHLIKEKRETATLKCYPIPRHDTVYWYQQGPGQDPQFLISFYEKMQSDKGSIPDRFSAQQFSDYHSELNMSSLELGDSALYFCASSSGTGGKTQYFGPGTRLLVL.

This sequence joins TRBV6-6 and TRBJ1-4; D possibly corresponds to TRBD1 (6 bases). V lost 7 bases, J lost 7 bases, and 16 bases lay in between. CDR1 and CDR2 (germline): MNHNY, SVGAGI (reference sequence). The CDR3 consists of 14 residues. CDR3 DNA: TGTGCCAGCAACTACAGGGACGACGGTGAAAAACTGTTTTTT. This translates into CASNYRDDGEKLFF.

The chain links TRBV7-2 to TRBJ2-7; TRBD2 matches at 10 bases. V lost 1 base, J lost 1 base, and 4 bases stayed unmatched. The germline gives CDR1 SGHTA, CDR2 FQGNSA. The CDR3 runs 16 residues. The CDR3 bases are TGTGCCAGCAGCTTAGTGAGCGGGAGGGGGTCCTACGAGCAGTACTTC. Its protein is CASSLVSGRGSYEQYF.

The gene calls are TRBV9 and TRBJ2-2; TRBD1 agrees at 7 bases. V lost 1 base to trimming and J lost 7 bases; unmatched junction nucleotides: 13. The CDR3 runs to 17 residues. CDR1 is SGDLS and CDR2 is YYNGEE in the germline V gene. The DNA of the CDR3 is TGTGCCAGCAGCGTAAATAAGGGGGCGTTGGGTGTCGGGGAGCTGTTTTTT. It codes for CASSVNKGALGVGELFF.

The chain combines TRBV5-6 with TRBJ2-1, with TRBD2 matching over 9 bases. This CDR3 is built from 18 residues. CDR1 SGHDT and CDR2 YYEEEE come from the germline V gene. V was clipped by 0 bases and J by 4 bases; unmatched bases: 11. CDR3 in DNA: TGTGCCAGCAGCTTGGCCGGGGGGGCTAGCGGGGCTTACAATGAGCAGTTCTTC. It is translated as CASSLAGGASGAYNEQFF.

V gene TRBV19 combines with J gene TRBJ2-1, with 8 bases matching TRBD1. CDR1 and CDR2 from the germline V gene are LNHDA and SQIVND (reference sequence). V was clipped by 3 bases and J by 8 bases; unmatched bases: 9. This CDR3 has 15 amino acids. CDR3 sequence: CASSITTGALDEQFF. The CDR3, as DNA: TGTGCCAGTAGTATCACGACAGGGGCCCTCGATGAGCAGTTCTTC.

The chain uses TRBV19 and TRBJ1-1; 7 nucleotides line up with TRBD1. The V gene's germline CDR1 is LNHDA and CDR2 SQIVND (reference sequence). Trimming removed 7 bases from V and 4 bases from J; junction bases left unmatched: 3. This CDR3 is built from 12 residues. CDR3 sequence (DNA): TGTGCCAGTAAACAGGGGCTCACTGAAGCTTTCTTT. Translation: CASKQGLTEAFF.

The genes are TRBV28 and TRBJ2-5, with a possible D match to TRBD2 (5 bases). Germline CDR1 reads MDHEN; CDR2 reads SYDVKM. This CDR3 is built from 13 residues. V was clipped by 6 bases and J by 2 bases, with 10 bases between them. The CDR3 is CASRNGNQETQYF. DNA of the CDR3: TGTGCCAGCAGAAACGGGAATCAAGAGACCCAGTACTTC.

The genes are TRBV19 and TRBJ2-5; possible D gene TRBD1, 6 bases. This CDR3 contains 12 residues. V lost 6 bases to trimming and J lost 5 bases, with 10 bases between them. Germline assignment: CDR1 LNHDA and CDR2 SQIVND (reference sequence). The CDR3 spells CASRQGSETQYF. In DNA form, the CDR3 reads TGTGCCAGTAGACAGGGATCGGAGACCCAGTACTTC.

The V call is TRBV7-8, the J call TRBJ2-5; D is perhaps TRBD2 (5 bases). V lost 5 bases to trimming and J lost 0 bases, with 10 bases between them. The CDR3 contains 14 residues. Germline V gene sequence: CDR1 SGHVS, CDR2 FQNEAQ. This CDR3 reads CASSRTGNQETQYF. Written as DNA, the CDR3 is TGTGCCAGCAGCCGGACTGGGAACCAAGAGACCCAGTACTTC.